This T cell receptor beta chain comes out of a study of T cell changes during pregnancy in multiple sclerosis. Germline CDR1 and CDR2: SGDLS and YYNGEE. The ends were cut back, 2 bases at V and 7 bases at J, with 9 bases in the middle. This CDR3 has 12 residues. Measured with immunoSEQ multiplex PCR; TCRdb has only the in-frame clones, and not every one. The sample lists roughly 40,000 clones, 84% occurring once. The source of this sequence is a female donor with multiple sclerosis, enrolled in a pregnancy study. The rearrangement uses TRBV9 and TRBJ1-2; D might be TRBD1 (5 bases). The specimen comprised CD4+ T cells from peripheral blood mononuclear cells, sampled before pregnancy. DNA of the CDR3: TGTGCCAGCAGCGTTGGGGGAGGTGGCTACACCTTC. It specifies CASSVGGGGYTF.